This TCR beta chain was recorded in a study of response to subunit inactivated influenza vaccine. This clonotype appeared a few times. Its antigen is as yet unknown. After removal of 3 bases from V and 3 bases from J, the junction contained 6 bases not matched to a gene. CDR1 SQVTM and CDR2 ANQGSEA come from the germline V gene. CDR3 length: 15 amino acids. TCRdb re-derived calls from the RT-PCR reads in MiXCR, one entry per CDR3 protein. The data show more than 150,000 distinct CDR3 sequences, approximately 8.7% seen once. Findings of the study overall: Authors suggested each seasonal flu vaccination may recruit only limited numbers of new T cells.

This TCR derives from a man aged 45-65 years who received an inactivated influenza vaccine. The genes are TRBV29-1 and TRBJ1-3; 9 nucleotides align to TRBD1. The sample was non-naive T cells sorted from PBMCs, taken on the day of vaccination. This chain's CDR3 is CSVEEQGAFGNTIYF. DNA of the CDR3: TGCAGCGTTGAGGAACAGGGGGCATTTGGAAACACCATATATTTT.